This TCR beta chain is from a study of T cell responses to AZD1222 COVID-19 vaccine. From germline, CDR1 is SGHDN and CDR2 FVKESK. This CDR3 contains 15 residues. The V end lost 4 bases, the J end lost 0 bases, and 10 bases lay between the germline ends. Note on this clone: Its antigen is still unknown.

Notes on the study in general: Baseline seropositives among AZD1222 recipients totaled only five or six.

The method was immunoSEQ multiplex PCR; TCRdb's version includes in-frame clones alone and lacks a portion of them. The sample yields approximately 110,000 clones, around 90% seen once. The chain combines TRBV14 with TRBJ2-1; D uncertain. The sample consisted of peripheral blood, taken on day 0 of MenACWY control vaccination. The receptor was isolated from an adult in good health. Here the CDR3 reads CASSPGPSSYNEQFF. In nucleotides, the CDR3 is TGTGCCAGCAGCCCGGGTCCGAGCTCCTACAATGAGCAGTTCTTC.